This T cell receptor (beta chain) emerged from a study of T-cell reconstitution after alpha-beta-depleted transplantation in children. Unique molecular identifiers tagged the TCRbeta library. TCRdb re-called the PCR reads through MiXCR, storing one row per CDR3 protein. The sample records about 980,000 distinct CDR3 sequences, roughly 29% being singletons. The germline V and J ends were trimmed by 4 bases and 4 bases, with 10 bases remaining between them. CDR3 length equals 13 residues. Germline CDR1 is LNHNV and CDR2 is YYDKDF (reference sequence). This clonotype was observed a handful of times. What it recognizes is unknown. Study observations and caveats: T cells produced anew were the main source of T-cell counts and diversity one year after transplant.

This receptor was taken from a boy younger than two who had a stem cell transplant for SCID, so the T cells may come from the graft donor. The starting material was PBMCs, mostly from graft donor cells, obtained 360 days after TCRalphabeta/CD19-depleted stem cell transplant. The chain has TRBV15 and TRBJ1-1; no clear D. The CDR3 nucleotides are TGTGCCACCAGCACCGCGCTAAGCACTGAAGCTTTCTTT. Amino acid sequence: CATSTALSTEAFF.